The rows below give T cell receptor beta chains drawn from one sample of a study of cytomegalovirus exposure and HLA in healthy donors. Measured with immunoSEQ multiplex PCR; TCRdb has only the in-frame clones, and not every one. The repertoire holds approximately 170,000 clones, with about four fifths as singletons. Sequenced: PBMCs. The receptor set was obtained from a man aged 25 to 40 in good health and CMV-seropositive. The CDR3 runs from the conserved cysteine through the conserved F or W. A D gene is named only where the DNA matches it firmly. Expanded clones get a size class; other rows say once, few or many, or leave the size out.

d_gene	v_gene	j_gene	abundance	CDR3aa	CDR3nt
NA	TRBV23-1	TRBJ1-1	NA	CASTPRGVNTEAFF	TGCGCCAGCACCCCCAGGGGAGTAAACACTGAAGCTTTCTTT
TRBD2	TRBV2	TRBJ2-2	NA	CASRIAGSNTGELFF	TGTGCCAGCAGAATAGCGGGGTCCAACACCGGGGAGCTGTTTTTT
NA	TRBV5-1	TRBJ1-4	NA	CASSLSLMNEKLFF	TGCGCCAGCAGCCTCTCCCTTATGAATGAAAAACTGTTTTTT
TRBD1	TRBV13	TRBJ1-2	NA	CASNTGTGGDYGYTF	TGTGCCAGCAACACCGGGACAGGGGGCGACTATGGCTACACCTTC
NA	TRBV9	TRBJ2-5	NA	CASSVATTVLETQYF	TGTGCCAGCAGCGTGGCGACTACAGTTCTAGAGACCCAGTACTTC
NA	TRBV19	TRBJ1-5	few	CASSRRVNQPQHF	TGTGCCAGTAGCAGGCGGGTCAATCAGCCCCAGCATTTT
TRBD2	TRBV5-4	TRBJ2-1	NA	CASSRESLHNEQFF	TGTGCCAGCTCGCGGGAGTCACTGCATAATGAGCAGTTCTTC
TRBD2	TRBV2	TRBJ2-1	NA	CASSDVGGGASREQFF	TGTGCCAGCAGTGATGTGGGCGGGGGGGCCAGTCGAGAGCAGTTCTTC
TRBD2	TRBV10-3	TRBJ2-5	NA	CAITEGLAGEETQYF	TGTGCCATCACCGAGGGACTAGCGGGGGAAGAGACCCAGTACTTC
NA	TRBV29-1	TRBJ1-1	NA	CSVSGLMNTEAFF	TGCAGCGTCTCCGGACTGATGAACACTGAAGCTTTCTTT
TRBD2	TRBV30	TRBJ2-3	NA	CAWTSGGGTDTQYF	TGTGCCTGGACCAGCGGGGGGGGGACAGATACGCAGTATTTT
NA	TRBV28	TRBJ2-6	NA	CASSSGESSGANVLTF	TGTGCCAGCAGTTCCGGGGAAAGCTCTGGGGCCAACGTCCTGACTTTC
NA	TRBV2	TRBJ1-4	NA	CASRNKQDLVEKLFF	TGTGCCAGCAGAAATAAACAGGACCTGGTTGAAAAACTGTTTTTT
NA	TRBV5-5	TRBJ1-6	NA	CASSLQGWNSPLHF	TGTGCCAGCAGCTTACAGGGTTGGAATTCACCCCTCCACTTT
NA	TRBV11-2	TRBJ2-7	NA	CASSSLGGHSEQYF	TGTGCCAGCAGCTCCCTAGGGGGACACTCCGAGCAGTACTTC
NA	TRBV30	TRBJ2-5	NA	CAWSVREETQYF	TGTGCCTGGAGTGTACGGGAGGAGACCCAGTACTTC
TRBD1	TRBV11-2	TRBJ1-5	NA	CASSLGTGAFQPQHF	TGTGCCAGCAGCTTGGGGACAGGGGCGTTTCAGCCCCAGCATTTT
NA	TRBV5-1	TRBJ1-1	NA	CASSLAPTVMNTEAFF	TGCGCCAGCAGCTTGGCCCCGACAGTCATGAACACTGAAGCTTTCTTT
NA	TRBV5-6	TRBJ2-1	NA	CASSLPGPYNEQFF	TGTGCCAGCAGCTTGCCAGGCCCCTACAATGAGCAGTTCTTC
TRBD2	TRBV7-2	TRBJ2-3	NA	CASSLARGTDTQYF	TGTGCCAGCAGCTTAGCGCGGGGGACAGATACGCAGTATTTT
TRBD1	TRBV11-2	TRBJ1-1	NA	CASSLHRGLTEAFF	TGTGCCAGCAGCCTACACAGGGGGCTCACTGAAGCTTTCTTT
NA	TRBV11-1	TRBJ2-7	few	CASSQDSYEQYF	TGTGCCAGCAGCCAGGACAGCTACGAGCAGTACTTC
TRBD1	TRBV6-5	TRBJ2-6	NA	CASSTGQGANVLTF	TGTGCCAGCAGTACGGGACAGGGGGCCAACGTCCTGACTTTC
NA	TRBV7-3	TRBJ2-1	NA	CASSLSTRDEQFF	TGTGCCAGCAGCTTATCTACTAGGGATGAGCAGTTCTTC
NA	TRBV4-3	TRBJ2-3	NA	CASSQVMGDWQYF	TGCGCCAGCAGCCAGGTCATGGGGGACTGGCAGTATTTT
NA	TRBV4-3	TRBJ1-2	NA	CASSQGFTGGYGYTF	TGCGCCAGCAGCCAAGGGTTTACGGGGGGCTATGGCTACACCTTC
TRBD1	TRBV7-3	TRBJ1-1	NA	CASSPSGQGNTEAFF	TGTGCCAGCAGCCCCTCGGGACAGGGTAACACTGAAGCTTTCTTT
TRBD1	TRBV18	TRBJ1-6	NA	CASSTGGENSPLHF	TGTGCCAGCTCAACAGGGGGGGAGAATTCACCCCTCCACTTT
NA	TRBV2	TRBJ1-1	NA	CASSTRLVRGFF	TGTGCCAGCAGTACCCGACTCGTCCGGGGTTTCTTT
TRBD2	TRBV7-8	TRBJ2-5	NA	CASSRQSSGAFKETQYF	TGTGCCAGCAGCCGGCAATCTAGCGGGGCTTTCAAAGAGACCCAGTACTTC
TRBD2	TRBV5-6	TRBJ2-7	NA	CASSRRTSGKESNEQYF	TGTGCCAGCAGCCGACGGACTAGCGGGAAGGAGAGCAACGAGCAGTACTTC
NA	TRBV7-6	TRBJ1-2	few	CASSASANYGYTF	TGTGCCAGCAGCGCCTCAGCTAACTATGGCTACACCTTC
NA	TRBV6-6	TRBJ1-5	NA	CASNNRHPNQPQHF	TGTGCCAGCAATAATAGACACCCCAATCAGCCCCAGCATTTT
TRBD2	TRBV7-3	TRBJ2-3	NA	CASSFRGGGATDTQYF	TGTGCCAGCAGCTTCCGAGGCGGGGGGGCCACAGATACGCAGTATTTT
TRBD1	TRBV7-2	TRBJ1-5	NA	CASSFMLGQGVGGNQPQHF	TGTGCCAGCAGCTTCATGCTGGGACAGGGGGTTGGGGGCAATCAGCCCCAGCATTTT
NA	TRBV28	TRBJ1-2	few	CASSLRRAYGYTF	TGTGCCAGCAGTTTAAGGAGAGCCTATGGCTACACCTTC
NA	TRBV18	TRBJ1-1	NA	CASSPRTENTEAFF	TGTGCCAGCTCACCCAGAACAGAGAACACTGAAGCTTTCTTT
NA	TRBV10-3	TRBJ2-3	NA	CAISESVVSTDTQYF	TGTGCCATCAGTGAGTCGGTAGTAAGCACAGATACGCAGTATTTT
NA	TRBV11-1	TRBJ2-7	NA	CASSFRERSYEQYF	TGTGCCAGCAGCTTCCGTGAACGGTCCTACGAGCAGTACTTC
TRBD2	TRBV6-1	TRBJ2-3	NA	CASSVLGGAGSTDTQYF	TGTGCCAGCAGTGTCCTCGGGGGGGCCGGGAGCACAGATACGCAGTATTTT
NA	TRBV28	TRBJ2-1	NA	CASSLLQDEQFF	TGTGCCAGCAGTTTATTACAGGATGAGCAGTTCTTC
NA	TRBV7-8	TRBJ2-1	NA	CASSRDFLYNEQFF	TGTGCCAGCAGCCGGGACTTTTTATACAATGAGCAGTTCTTC